This passage covers 15 T cell receptor beta chains from one sample sequenced in a study of cytomegalovirus exposure and HLA in healthy donors. Primers: 60 Vbeta forward and 13 Jbeta reverse. This table comes from immunoSEQ multiplex PCR, and its TCRdb copy is limited to in-frame clones, with some not included. The sample's table shows about 91,000 clones. The sequencing sample was made of PBMCs. Every receptor here comes from a woman aged 25 to 39 in good health and CMV-seronegative.

The V call is TRBV4-1, the J call TRBJ2-7, with D maybe TRBD1 (6 bases). The CDR3 length is 17 residues. Germline loops: CDR1 MGHRA, CDR2 YSYEKL. Trimming took off 1 base at V and 0 bases at J, with 16 bases between the two ends. CDR3 region: CASSQAPGTPISYEQYF. CDR3 DNA: TGCGCCAGCAGCCAAGCGCCCGGGACACCAATCTCCTACGAGCAGTACTTC.

As concerns this clone: The same CDR3 arises from other DNA sequences in this sample as well. This chain uses TRBV27 with TRBJ1-5; 7 bases are shared with TRBD1. The V gene's germline CDR1 is MNHEY and CDR2 SMNVEV (reference sequence). The CDR3 has 16 residues. After removal of 6 bases from V and 5 bases from J, the junction contained 13 bases not matched to a gene. The CDR3 nucleotides are TGTGCCAGCAGGCCAAACTACAGGGGACCCTATCAGCCCCAGCATTTT. Residues: CASRPNYRGPYQPQHF.

The rearrangement uses TRBV6-4 and TRBJ2-1, with D possibly being TRBD1 (5 bases). The germline V and J ends were trimmed by 6 bases and 13 bases, with 16 bases remaining between them. Germline V gives CDR1 MRHNA, CDR2 SNTAGT. CDR3 length equals 12 residues. The CDR3: CASSGLDSLQFF. The CDR3 nucleotides read TGTGCCAGCAGCGGCCTCGACAGCCTTCAGTTCTTC.

The rearrangement links TRBV5-1 to TRBJ1-1; possible D gene TRBD1, 6 bases. V shed 2 bases and J shed 4 bases, with 15 bases lying between them. The CDR3 runs 15 residues. Germline lookup yields CDR1 SGHRS and CDR2 YFSETQ. CDR3 protein: CASSFSGGRGTEAFF. The CDR3 bases are TGCGCCAGCAGCTTTTCTGGGGGCCGGGGCACTGAAGCTTTCTTT.

The chain has TRBV5-1 and TRBJ1-4, with 7 nucleotides matching TRBD1. J lost 1 base, V lost 4 bases, and 4 bases had no gene match. The germline gives CDR1 SGHRS, CDR2 YFSETQ. The CDR3 extends over 15 amino acids. CDR3: CASSLRQGTNEKLFF. In nucleotides, the CDR3 is TGCGCCAGCAGCCTCAGACAGGGAACTAATGAAAAACTGTTTTTT.

The chain uses TRBV10-3 and TRBJ2-1; 10 bases agree with TRBD2. Germline loops: CDR1 ENHRY, CDR2 SYGVKD. The CDR3 contains 13 residues. Trimming at V came to 9 bases and at J to 7 bases, leaving 6 bases not matched to a gene. CDR3 amino acids: CAIDSGGTNEQFF. The CDR3 bases are TGTGCCATTGATAGCGGGGGGACAAATGAGCAGTTCTTC.

The rearrangement uses TRBV9 and TRBJ2-7, with 7 bases that match TRBD2. The CDR3 spans 14 residues. J was trimmed by 0 bases and V by 3 bases; bases with no gene match: 3. CDR1 SGDLS and CDR2 YYNGEE come from the germline V gene. In nucleotides, the CDR3 is TGTGCCAGCAGCGCCGGGGGGATCTCCTACGAGCAGTACTTC. It codes for CASSAGGISYEQYF.

This chain connects TRBV14 to TRBJ2-1; TRBD1 agrees at 10 bases. Trimming cost V 0 bases and J 4 bases; bases outside gene matches: 3. From germline, CDR1 is SGHDN and CDR2 FVKESK. The CDR3 runs to 16 residues. For the CDR3, the DNA is TGTGCCAGCAGCCAAGATTTGGGACAGGGGTACAATGAGCAGTTCTTC. Translated: CASSQDLGQGYNEQFF.

The V gene is TRBV5-1, the J gene TRBJ1-1; 12 bases align to TRBD1. Germline trimming cut 5 bases from V and 0 bases from J; bases unmatched to any gene: 8. The CDR3 runs 17 residues. Germline V gene lookup returns CDR1 SGHRS and CDR2 YFSETQ. This CDR3 is CASRSAGTGGLNTEAFF. CDR3 nucleotide sequence: TGCGCCAGCAGGTCTGCCGGGACAGGGGGCCTGAACACTGAAGCTTTCTTT.

In nucleotides, the CDR3 is TGTGCCAGCAGCTTAACGCGGACAGGGAGGGGTTTCGGCTACACCTTC. Translating it yields CASSLTRTGRGFGYTF. The chain recombines TRBV11-2 with TRBJ1-2, with 8 bases lining up with TRBD1. The germline V gene encodes CDR1 SGHAT and CDR2 FQNNGV. The CDR3 has 16 amino acids. V was clipped by 2 bases and J by 8 bases; unmatched bases: 13.

This sequence joins TRBV20-1 and TRBJ2-5; TRBD2 might be the D (7 bases). Trimming left V 6 bases short and J 9 bases short, with 11 bases between. Germline CDR1 and CDR2: DFQATT and SNEGSKA (reference sequence). CDR3 length equals 10 residues. CDR3 sequence: CSAWGGSQYF. Here the CDR3 DNA reads TGCAGTGCGTGGGGGGGCTCCCAGTACTTC.

This chain joins TRBV7-6 and TRBJ2-7; maybe TRBD1 (6 bases). Germline-derived CDR1 and CDR2 are SGHVS and FNYEAQ. V lost 4 bases, J lost 6 bases, and 13 bases lay in between. This CDR3 is built from 13 residues. CDR3 nucleotide sequence: TGTGCCAGCAGCTGGAAGGGGGATAGCGAGCAGTACTTC. It is translated as CASSWKGDSEQYF. The full variable domain, completed using reference TRBV7-6 and TRBJ2-7, is GAGVSQSPRYKVTKRGQDVALRCDPISGHVSLYWYRQALGQGPEFLTYFNYEAQQDKSGLPNDRFSAERPEGSISTLTIQRTEQRDSAMYRCASSWKGDSEQYFGPGTRLTVT.

The gene calls are TRBV9 and TRBJ2-3; 7 bases line up with TRBD2. The length of the CDR3 is 16 residues. Germline loops: CDR1 SGDLS, CDR2 YYNGEE. Unmatched junction bases numbered 7, after V lost 0 bases and J lost 3 bases. CDR3 sequence: CASSVVWSGKTDTQYF. DNA for the CDR3: TGTGCCAGCAGCGTAGTTTGGAGCGGGAAGACAGATACGCAGTATTTT.

The chain joins TRBV6-1 to TRBJ1-2, with D possibly being TRBD1 (6 bases). Per germline, CDR1 MNHNS and CDR2 SASEGT. There are 13 residues in the CDR3. Trimming stripped 3 bases from V and 4 bases from J, with 9 bases between. In nucleotides, the CDR3 is TGTGCCAGCAGTGAGGGGGCAAGCTATGGCTACACCTTC. Residues: CASSEGASYGYTF.

For this clone: A read error may produce the germline difference seen at one junction end. This same CDR3 is encoded by further DNA sequences in the sample. This chain links TRBV10-1 with TRBJ2-1; tentatively, D is TRBD2 (5 bases). From germline, CDR1 is WNHNN and CDR2 SYGVQD (reference sequence). The CDR3 has 11 residues. CDR3 coding DNA: TGCGCCAGTAGTGGGAGCCGTGAGCAGTTCTTC. Its translation: CASSGSREQFF.